The TCR beta chain described here comes from a study of OX40 agonist ivuxolimab in advanced cancers. Overall study: Patients in the trial were receiving intravenous ivuxolimab every 2 weeks, at doses of 0.01 to 10 mg/kg. Notes on the study in general: At 0.1 to 3.0 mg/kg and by week 6, clonal expansion occurred in CD4+ and CD8+ blood T cells.

This CDR3 has 19 amino acids. Trimming stripped 5 bases from V and 4 bases from J, with 24 bases between. The germline gives CDR1 SGHTA, CDR2 FQGNSA. The data were produced by immunoSEQ multiplex PCR, yet TCRdb's version contains in-frame clones alone and is incomplete. The sample lists roughly 93,000 clones, 92% occurring once. Comment on this clone: The antigen is not known.

The material was CD4+ or CD8+ T cells sorted from blood, obtained in a trial of the OX40 agonist ivuxolimab. This clonotype originated in an adult with an advanced solid tumor such as melanoma, head and neck, liver or kidney cancer. The V and J genes are TRBV7-2 and TRBJ2-6; weak D call: TRBD1 (6 bases). The CDR3 sequence: CASSPSGSGVSGGANVLTF. DNA for the CDR3: TGTGCCAGCAGCCCCTCAGGGTCAGGGGTATCGGGGGGGGCCAACGTCCTGACTTTC.